These T cell receptor beta chains were read from a single sample in a study of regulatory T cells in long-lasting Graves disease. TCRdb called the multiplex PCR reads again in MiXCR, with one record for every CDR3 protein. This table has over 450,000 distinct CDR3 sequences, approximately 12% appearing once. These data also formed part of another study, on T cells in Graves' hyperthyroidism and ophthalmopathy.

The specimen comprised peripheral blood mononuclear cells (PBMCs), sampled at new diagnosis, from a patient treated with antithyroid drugs. The receptors shown here come from a woman in her 30s with Graves disease. Each CDR3 is given with its conserved first and last residue. The D gene is left open where the match is weak. Clone size is not always given. Where it is, it says once, few, many or a class for expanded clones.

TRBV18,TRBJ1-2,NA,NA,TGTGCCAGCTCACCACTGGACGGAGGAAAATATGGCTACACCTTC,CASSPLDGGKYGYTF
TRBV28,TRBJ1-2,NA,NA,TGTGCCAGTAGTGGGGGAGAAGGCAGGGCGGATGGCTACACCTTC,CASSGGEGRADGYTF
TRBV5-1,TRBJ2-2,many,TRBD1,TGCGCCAGCAGACAGCAGGGGGCCAACACCGGGGAGCTGTTTTTT,CASRQQGANTGELFF
TRBV2,TRBJ2-3,many,TRBD1,TGTGCCAGCGGAAAACAGGGGACAGATACGCAGTATTTT,CASGKQGTDTQYF
TRBV28,TRBJ1-6,NA,TRBD1,TGTGCCAGCAGAGCCACCCGGGACAGGACGTTTTCACCCCTCCACTTT,CASRATRDRTFSPLHF
TRBV12-3/TRBV12-4,TRBJ2-7,many,NA,TGTGCCAGCAGTTTGCGACGTTATGACGAGCAGTACTTC,CASSLRRYDEQYF
TRBV7-2,TRBJ2-1,NA,TRBD2,TGTGCCAGCAGGGACCCGGGACTAGCGGAATACAATGAGCAGTTCTTC,CASRDPGLAEYNEQFF
TRBV9,TRBJ2-1,once,NA,TGTGCCAGCAGCGTAGCTCCAGCGGGTAGCCGAAATGAGCAGTTCTTC,CASSVAPAGSRNEQFF
TRBV3-1,TRBJ2-7,NA,TRBD1,TGTGCCAGCAGGGGACAGGGGGCCAACGAGCAGTACTTC,CASRGQGANEQYF
TRBV19,TRBJ2-1,many,TRBD2,TGTGCCAGTAGTTTCCGACTAGCCGATGAGCAGTTCTTC,CASSFRLADEQFF
TRBV10-3,TRBJ2-3,NA,TRBD2,TGTGCCACTGTAGCGGGAGCGGCAGATACGCAGTATTTT,CATVAGAADTQYF
TRBV29-1,TRBJ1-4,many,NA,TGCAGCGTCCGAGGCAGTTTGAATGAAAAACTGTTTTTT,CSVRGSLNEKLFF
TRBV11-2,TRBJ2-7,many,NA,TGTGCCAGCAGCTCCCTCGTCGGGTCCTACGAGCAGTACTTC,CASSSLVGSYEQYF
TRBV2,TRBJ1-1,many,TRBD1,TGTGCCAGCAGTGAGGACAGGGTCACTGAAGCTTTCTTT,CASSEDRVTEAFF
TRBV4-1,TRBJ2-7,few,NA,TGCGCCAGCAGCCCCAGTCTAGGAATACCCTACGAGCAGTACTTC,CASSPSLGIPYEQYF
TRBV18,TRBJ2-2,NA,TRBD2,TGTGCCAGCTCACCCGGACTAGCGGGGAACACCGGGGAGCTGTTTTTT,CASSPGLAGNTGELFF